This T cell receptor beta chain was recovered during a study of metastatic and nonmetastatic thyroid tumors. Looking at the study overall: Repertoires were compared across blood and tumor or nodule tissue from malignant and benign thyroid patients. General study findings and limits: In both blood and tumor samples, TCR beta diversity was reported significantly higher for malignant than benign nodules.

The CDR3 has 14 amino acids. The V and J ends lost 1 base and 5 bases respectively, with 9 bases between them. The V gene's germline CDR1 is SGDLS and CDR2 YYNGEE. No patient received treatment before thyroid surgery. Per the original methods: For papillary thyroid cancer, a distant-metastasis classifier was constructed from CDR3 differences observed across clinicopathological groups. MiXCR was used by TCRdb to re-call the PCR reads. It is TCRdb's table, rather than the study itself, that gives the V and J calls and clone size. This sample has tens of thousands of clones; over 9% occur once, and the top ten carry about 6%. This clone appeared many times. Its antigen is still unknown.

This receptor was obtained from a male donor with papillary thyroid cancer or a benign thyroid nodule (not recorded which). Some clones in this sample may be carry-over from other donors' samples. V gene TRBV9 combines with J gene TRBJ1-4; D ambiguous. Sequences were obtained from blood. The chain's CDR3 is CASSVTGPNEKLFF. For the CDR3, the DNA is TGTGCCAGCAGCGTAACCGGTCCGAATGAAAAACTGTTTTTT. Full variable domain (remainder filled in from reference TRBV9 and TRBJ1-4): DSGVTQTPKHLITATGQRVTLRCSPRSGDLSVYWYQQSLDQGLQFLIQYYNGEERAKGNILERFSAQQFPDLHSELNLSSLELGDSALYFCASSVTGPNEKLFFGSGTQLSVL.